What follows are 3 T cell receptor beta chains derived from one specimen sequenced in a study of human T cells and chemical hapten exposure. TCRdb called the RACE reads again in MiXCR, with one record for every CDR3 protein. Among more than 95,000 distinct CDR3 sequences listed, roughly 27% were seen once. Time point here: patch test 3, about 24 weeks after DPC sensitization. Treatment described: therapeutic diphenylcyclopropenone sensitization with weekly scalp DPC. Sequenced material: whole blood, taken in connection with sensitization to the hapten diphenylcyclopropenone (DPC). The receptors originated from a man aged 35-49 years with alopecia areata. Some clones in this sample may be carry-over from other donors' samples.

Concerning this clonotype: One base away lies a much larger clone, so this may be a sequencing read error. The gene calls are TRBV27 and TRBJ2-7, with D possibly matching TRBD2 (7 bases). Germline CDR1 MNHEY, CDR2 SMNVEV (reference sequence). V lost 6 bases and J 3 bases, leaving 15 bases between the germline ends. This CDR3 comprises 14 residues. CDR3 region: CASSSAGQVYEQYF. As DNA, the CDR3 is TGTGCCAGCAGCTCAGCGGGACAAGTCTACGAGCAGTACTTC.

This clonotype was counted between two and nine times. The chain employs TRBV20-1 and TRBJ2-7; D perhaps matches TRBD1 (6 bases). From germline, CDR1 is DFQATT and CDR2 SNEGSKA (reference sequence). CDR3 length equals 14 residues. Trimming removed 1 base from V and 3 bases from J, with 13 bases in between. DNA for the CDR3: TGCAGTGCTAGAGGGACAGCTATAAACTACGAGCAGTACTTC. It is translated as CSARGTAINYEQYF.

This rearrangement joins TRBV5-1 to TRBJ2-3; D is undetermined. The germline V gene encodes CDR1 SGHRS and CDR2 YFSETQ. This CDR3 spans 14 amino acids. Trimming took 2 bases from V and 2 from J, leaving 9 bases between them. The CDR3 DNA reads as TGCGCCAGCAGCTTTTTGGGAAACACAGATACGCAGTATTTT. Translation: CASSFLGNTDTQYF.